This T cell receptor (beta chain) derives from a study of Graves' ophthalmopathy and Graves' hyperthyroidism. The authors amplified TCR beta CDR3 regions from RNA transcripts. The authors performed first-round RT-PCR with HTBI primers and then a second-round multiplex PCR. TCRdb passed the multiplex PCR reads through MiXCR, listing each CDR3 protein once. This sample has a few hundred thousand distinct CDR3 sequences, with about 17% found just once. Trimming left V 4 bases short and J 0 bases short, with 11 bases between. Germline CDR1 SGHRS, CDR2 YFSETQ. This CDR3 region has 14 residues. This clonotype was found many times.

The V call is TRBV5-1, the J call TRBJ2-7; D is possibly TRBD1 (5 bases). This TCR was recovered from an adult woman with stable Graves' hyperthyroidism. Sequenced: peripheral blood. The chain's CDR3 is CASSQDKISYEQYF. CDR3 nucleotides: TGCGCCAGCAGCCAGGACAAGATCTCCTACGAGCAGTACTTC.